A single sample gave rise to the 20 T cell receptor beta chains below, sequenced in a study of identical twins. Each CDR3 protein is one row after TCRdb ran MiXCR on the 5' RACE reads. Among fewer than 800,000 distinct CDR3 sequences listed, about 7.1% were seen once. The sample was also linked to a second study, of yellow fever vaccine responses in identical twins.

Input material: PBMCs. The source is a woman in her late teens or twenties in good health.

This clonotype was picked up a small number of times. This chain connects TRBV6-1 to TRBJ2-3; 11 bases match TRBD1. The J segment lost 5 bases and the V segment lost 4 bases, leaving 5 bases of the junction unmatched. The CDR3 loop spans 15 amino acids. Germline V gene data show CDR1 as MNHNS and CDR2 as SASEGT. CDR3 sequence (DNA): TGTGCCAGCAGTGTTGGACAGGGGGCCTTAGATACGCAGTATTTT. This encodes CASSVGQGALDTQYF.

This clonotype was detected many times. V and J are TRBV29-1 and TRBJ2-3; perhaps TRBD1 as D (6 bases). The length of the CDR3 is 14 residues. Trimming removed 8 bases at V and 3 bases at J, with 18 bases between. Germline CDR1 is SQVTM and CDR2 is ANQGSEA. This chain's CDR3 is CSLSGGRGTDTQYF. As DNA, the CDR3 is TGCAGCTTAAGTGGGGGCCGTGGGACAGATACGCAGTATTTT.

This clonotype was observed many times. V is TRBV5-1 and J is TRBJ1-3; no definite D call. V shed 4 bases and J shed 3 bases, with 5 bases lying between them. Germline V gives CDR1 SGHRS, CDR2 YFSETQ. CDR3 length equals 12 residues. The CDR3: CASSRDGNTIYF. The CDR3 DNA reads TGCGCCAGCAGCAGAGATGGAAACACCATATATTTT.

In this sample, this clonotype turned up a few times. The chain uses TRBV12-3 or TRBV12-4 and TRBJ1-2; unclear D gene. The CDR3 has 14 residues. The germline V and J ends were trimmed by 1 base and 4 bases, with 10 bases remaining between them. This CDR3 is CASSLGLTFYGYTF. CDR3 coding DNA: TGTGCCAGCAGTTTAGGGCTCACTTTCTATGGCTACACCTTC.

In its sample, this clonotype was seen many times. The J gene is TRBJ1-5, the V gene TRBV9; maybe TRBD1 (6 bases). The CDR3 is 15 amino acids. The germline V and J ends were trimmed by 3 bases and 0 bases, with 10 bases remaining between them. Germline CDR1 and CDR2: SGDLS and YYNGEE. This CDR3 reads CASSAWDTSNQPQHF. The CDR3 DNA follows: TGTGCCAGCAGCGCCTGGGACACTAGCAATCAGCCCCAGCATTTT.

This rearrangement joins TRBV15 to TRBJ2-5; 10 bases are a match to TRBD2. V gave up 0 bases and J gave up 4 bases; unmatched junction bases: 8. CDR3 length equals 17 residues. Germline-derived CDR1 and CDR2 are LNHNV and YYDKDF (reference sequence). CDR3 in DNA: TGTGCCACCAGCAGAGATCTCCCTAGCGGGAGATCAGAGACCCAGTACTTC. Residues: CATSRDLPSGRSETQYF.

This clonotype was seen repeatedly, ten times or more. The chain has TRBV6-4 and TRBJ2-1; D not certain. Trimming pared 2 bases from V and 4 bases from J, leaving 9 bases between. Germline CDR1 and CDR2: MRHNA and SNTAGT. The length of the CDR3 is 14 residues. The CDR3 sequence: CASSDTPGYNEQFF. In nucleotides, the CDR3 is TGTGCCAGCAGTGACACCCCCGGGTACAATGAGCAGTTCTTC.

The V gene is TRBV7-9, the J gene TRBJ2-1, with TRBD2 matching over 9 bases. Germline trimming cut 5 bases from V and 3 bases from J; bases unmatched to any gene: 11. CDR3 length equals 17 residues. Germline V lookup: CDR1 SEHNR, CDR2 FQNEAQ (reference sequence). CDR3 in amino acids: CASSLERLAELYNEQFF. The CDR3, as DNA: TGTGCCAGCAGCCTAGAGAGACTAGCGGAGCTCTACAATGAGCAGTTCTTC.

The sample holds many counts of this clonotype. V gene TRBV7-9 combines with J gene TRBJ2-3; D is unresolved. The CDR3 is 13 residues long. Trimming stripped 5 bases from V and 8 bases from J, with 14 bases between. The germline CDR1 and CDR2 sequences are SEHNR and FQNEAQ (reference sequence). DNA of the CDR3: TGTGCCAGCAGCCTTACTGTTGGTGGTACGCAGTATTTT. Translation: CASSLTVGGTQYF.

Many counts were recorded for this clonotype. The CDR3, as DNA: TGCGCCAGCGCTCCAGCTCGGGTCGGGGGACAGAACACCGGGGAGCTGTTTTTT. Protein sequence: CASAPARVGGQNTGELFF. This rearrangement joins TRBV5-1 to TRBJ2-2, with D possibly being TRBD1 or TRBD2 (6 bases each). Germline CDR1 is SGHRS and CDR2 is YFSETQ. V was clipped by 7 bases and J by 1 base, with 23 bases between them. The CDR3 is made up of 18 amino acids.

This clonotype was counted only a few times. The rearrangement links TRBV9 to TRBJ2-5; possibly TRBD2 for D (6 bases). The CDR3 loop spans 15 amino acids. V was clipped by 0 bases and J by 1 base, with 10 bases between them. Germline-derived CDR1 and CDR2 are SGDLS and YYNGEE. CDR3 region: CASSVAAGLQETQYF. The CDR3 DNA sequence: TGTGCCAGCAGCGTAGCTGCGGGACTCCAAGAGACCCAGTACTTC.

This clonotype was counted only a few times. V is TRBV6-1 and J is TRBJ2-1; D is unresolved. CDR3 size: 17 residues. Germline CDR1 and CDR2: MNHNS and SASEGT. Trimming cost V 6 bases and J 3 bases, with 21 bases left between them. The CDR3 coding sequence is TGTGCCAGCAGCCCAGCCCCCTTTAGTACCGGCTACAATGAGCAGTTCTTC. Its protein is CASSPAPFSTGYNEQFF.

The V call is TRBV10-3, the J call TRBJ1-1; tentative D call: TRBD1 (6 bases). This CDR3 spans 13 amino acids. The V gene's germline CDR1 is ENHRY and CDR2 SYGVKD. V was cut by 7 bases and J by 6 bases, with 15 bases left in between. The CDR3 spells CAITPSGGSEAFF. Here the CDR3 DNA reads TGTGCCATCACCCCCTCGGGGGGCTCTGAAGCTTTCTTT.

This clonotype has just a few counts. CDR3 sequence: CASSSYLTSGGADTQYF. CDR3 in DNA: TGTGCCAGCAGTTCCTACTTAACTAGCGGGGGGGCAGATACGCAGTATTTT. This sequence joins TRBV12-3 or TRBV12-4 and TRBJ2-3, with TRBD2 identical over 13 bases. This CDR3 comprises 17 residues. V lost 4 bases, J lost 4 bases, and 8 bases stayed unmatched.

This clonotype was counted at least ten times. The rearrangement links TRBV3-1 to TRBJ2-1; 7 bases match TRBD2. The germline V gene has CDR1 LGHDT and CDR2 YNNKEL (reference sequence). There are 14 residues in the CDR3. The junction had 5 bases not matched to a gene; V was cut back by 4 bases and J by 5 bases. Written as DNA, the CDR3 is TGTGCCAGCAGCCCCTCGGGGGGAGACAATGAGCAGTTCTTC. Translation gives CASSPSGGDNEQFF.

In its sample, this clonotype was seen a few times. The rearrangement links TRBV19 to TRBJ2-1; a weak D match, TRBD1 (5 bases). The CDR3 covers 14 residues. Trimming left V 0 bases short and J 7 bases short, with 10 bases between. Germline values: CDR1 LNHDA, CDR2 SQIVND (reference sequence). CDR3 in amino acids: CASSIDGATNEQFF. CDR3 bases: TGTGCCAGTAGTATAGATGGGGCGACAAATGAGCAGTTCTTC.

This clonotype was observed a few times. V gene TRBV5-1 combines with J gene TRBJ2-7; no reliable D call. Germline V gives CDR1 SGHRS, CDR2 YFSETQ. The CDR3 has 14 amino acids. V shed 1 base and J shed 2 bases, with 10 bases lying between them. The CDR3 DNA sequence: TGCGCCAGCAGCTTGTCGCCAGGCGCCTACGAGCAGTACGTC. It codes for CASSLSPGAYEQYV.

This chain uses TRBV24-1 with TRBJ1-2; possible D gene TRBD1, 5 bases. Trimming left V 4 bases short and J 2 bases short, with 13 bases between. Germline CDR1 reads KGHDR; CDR2 reads SFDVKD. The CDR3 length is 15 residues. For the CDR3, the DNA is TGTGCCACCAGTGAGCCAAGGGGATCGAACTATGGCTACACCTTC. Translated, it gives CATSEPRGSNYGYTF.

Only a few counts were recorded for this clonotype. The chain combines TRBV10-2 with TRBJ2-5, with 7 bases matching TRBD1. The junction had 5 bases not matched to a gene; V was cut back by 5 bases and J by 2 bases. This CDR3 contains 14 residues. CDR1 and CDR2 (germline): WSHSY, SAAADI. The CDR3 protein is CASSITGVQETQYF. For the CDR3, the DNA is TGCGCCAGCAGTATCACAGGGGTGCAAGAGACCCAGTACTTC.

The CDR3 region has the DNA TGTGCCAGCAGTAGGGGGGGACATGAGCAGTTCTTC. Protein product: CASSRGGHEQFF. The chain couples TRBV6-5 to TRBJ2-1; D might be TRBD2 (7 bases). This CDR3 has 12 residues. Germline CDR1 and CDR2: MNHEY and SVGAGI. V gave up 5 bases and J gave up 8 bases, with 10 bases separating them.